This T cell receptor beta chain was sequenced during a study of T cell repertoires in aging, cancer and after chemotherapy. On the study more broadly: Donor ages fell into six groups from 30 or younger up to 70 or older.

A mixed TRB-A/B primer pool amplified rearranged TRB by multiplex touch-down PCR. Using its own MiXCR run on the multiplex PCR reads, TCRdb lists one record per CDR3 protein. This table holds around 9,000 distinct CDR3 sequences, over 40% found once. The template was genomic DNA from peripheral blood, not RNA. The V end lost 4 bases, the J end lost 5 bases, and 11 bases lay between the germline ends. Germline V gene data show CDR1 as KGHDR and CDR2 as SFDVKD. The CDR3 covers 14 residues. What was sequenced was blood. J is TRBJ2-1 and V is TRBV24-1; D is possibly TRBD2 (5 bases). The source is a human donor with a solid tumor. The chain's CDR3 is CATSDQDWNNEQFF. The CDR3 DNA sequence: TGTGCCACCAGTGACCAGGACTGGAACAATGAGCAGTTCTTC.